Here is one T cell receptor beta chain with its context. Its specificity is not known. Constant-region reverse primers amplified full-length variable regions, followed by semi-nested Nested Universal Primer A PCR. One entry per CDR3 protein results from TCRdb running MiXCR on the 5' RACE reads. The sample shows 50,000 to 75,000 distinct CDR3 sequences, around a fifth of them seen only once. CD4+CD45RO+CD25- cells were isolated as memory CD4+ T cells. Study-level findings and limits: In terms of TCR gene usage, tumor memory CD4+ T cells clustered together with blood and lymph node memory CD4+ cells, as well as with lymph node naive CD4+ cells. Tumor Tregs overlapped most with tumor, then blood, naive CD4+ cells.

The germline V gene has CDR1 GTSNPN and CDR2 SVGIG (reference sequence). V shed 2 bases and J shed 5 bases, with 10 bases lying between them. This CDR3 comprises 13 residues. Sequenced: memory CD4+ T cells sorted from a lymph node. The subset: memory CD4+ T cells, CD4+CD45RO+CD25-. This receptor was obtained from a female donor with breast cancer. The chain is built from TRBV30 and TRBJ1-5; D may be TRBD1 (5 bases). The CDR3 loop is CAWSPGIDQPQHF. CDR3 sequence (DNA): TGTGCCTGGAGTCCAGGGATAGATCAGCCCCAGCATTTT.